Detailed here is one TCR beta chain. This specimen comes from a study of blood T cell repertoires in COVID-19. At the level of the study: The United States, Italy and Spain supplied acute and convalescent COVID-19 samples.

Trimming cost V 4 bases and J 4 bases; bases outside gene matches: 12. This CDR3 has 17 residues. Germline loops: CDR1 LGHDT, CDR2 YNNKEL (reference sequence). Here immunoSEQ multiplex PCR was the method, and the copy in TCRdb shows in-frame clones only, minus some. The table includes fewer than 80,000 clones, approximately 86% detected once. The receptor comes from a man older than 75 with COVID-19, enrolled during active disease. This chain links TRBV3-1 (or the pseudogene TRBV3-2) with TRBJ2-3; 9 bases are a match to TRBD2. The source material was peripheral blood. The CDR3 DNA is TGTGCCAGCAGCCGGGGGGCCAGCGGGGGGACTTCAGATACGCAGTATTTT. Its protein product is CASSRGASGGTSDTQYF.